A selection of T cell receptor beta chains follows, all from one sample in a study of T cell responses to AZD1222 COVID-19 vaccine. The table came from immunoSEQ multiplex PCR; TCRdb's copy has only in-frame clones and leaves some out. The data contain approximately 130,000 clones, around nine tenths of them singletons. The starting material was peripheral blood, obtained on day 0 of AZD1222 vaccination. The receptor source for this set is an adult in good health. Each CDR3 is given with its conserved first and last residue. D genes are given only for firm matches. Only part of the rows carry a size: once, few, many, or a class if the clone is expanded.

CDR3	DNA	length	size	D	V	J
CASSLNGEQETQYF	TGTGCCAGCAGCTTAAACGGAGAACAAGAGACCCAGTACTTC	14	.	.	TRBV7-3	TRBJ2-5
CAWSPGVGGLADTQYF	TGTGCCTGGAGTCCCGGCGTAGGGGGCTTGGCAGATACGCAGTATTTT	16	once	TRBD1	TRBV30	TRBJ2-3
CASSRWPGPEAFF	TGTGCCAGCAGCCGATGGCCAGGGCCTGAAGCTTTCTTT	13	.	.	TRBV12-3/TRBV12-4	TRBJ1-1
CASSSNSHYNSPLHF	TGTGCCAGCTCATCCAACAGCCACTATAATTCACCCCTCCACTTT	15	.	.	TRBV18	TRBJ1-6
CASSLSGQNNSPLHF	TGTGCCAGCAGCTTGTCGGGACAGAATAATTCACCCCTCCACTTT	15	.	TRBD1	TRBV5-4	TRBJ1-6
CASSDTEGTASTDTQYF	TGTGCCAGCAGCGACACCGAGGGGACAGCCAGCACAGATACGCAGTATTTT	17	.	TRBD1	TRBV11-2	TRBJ2-3
CAWSTRRGETQYF	TGTGCCTGGAGTACTAGGAGGGGAGAGACCCAGTACTTC	13	.	.	TRBV30	TRBJ2-5
CASSDSLRQETQYF	TGTGCCAGCAGCGATAGCCTAAGGCAAGAGACCCAGTACTTC	14	.	.	TRBV9	TRBJ2-5
CASSAALSGANVLTF	TGTGCCAGTAGTGCAGCCCTCTCTGGGGCCAACGTCCTGACTTTC	15	.	.	TRBV19	TRBJ2-6
CASSSFTSGQETQYF	TGTGCCAGCTCATCCTTTACTAGCGGACAAGAGACCCAGTACTTC	15	.	TRBD2	TRBV18	TRBJ2-5
CASSLGQEGVGELFF	TGCGCCAGCAGCTTGGGGCAGGAGGGCGTCGGGGAGCTGTTTTTT	15	.	.	TRBV5-1	TRBJ2-2
CASSQVRGQQETQYF	TGTGCCAGCAGCCAAGTTAGGGGGCAGCAAGAGACCCAGTACTTC	15	.	TRBD1	TRBV3-1/TRBV3-2	TRBJ2-5
CASSLGGISGNEQFF	TGTGCCAGCAGCTTAGGTGGTATTAGCGGGAATGAGCAGTTCTTC	15	.	TRBD2	TRBV7-2	TRBJ2-1
CASSPPPRDGNSPLHF	TGTGCCAGCAGCCCGCCGCCCCGGGACGGTAATTCACCCCTCCACTTT	16	.	.	TRBV7-8	TRBJ1-6
CASSLGALAGGITDTQYF	TGTGCCAGCAGCTTAGGGGCCCTAGCGGGGGGAATCACAGATACGCAGTATTTT	18	.	TRBD2	TRBV7-2	TRBJ2-3
CASSSSGSSYEQYF	TGTGCCAGTAGTTCTAGCGGGAGCTCCTACGAGCAGTACTTC	14	.	TRBD2	TRBV19	TRBJ2-7
CASSQARQGVSGGYTF	TGTGCCAGCAGCCAAGCTCGTCAGGGGGTCTCTGGAGGCTACACCTTC	16	.	TRBD1	TRBV4-2	TRBJ1-2
CASSLTGQGGYGYTF	TGTGCCAGCAGCTTAACGGGCCAGGGAGGCTATGGCTACACCTTC	15	.	.	TRBV7-3	TRBJ1-2
CASSRSTDTQPQHF	TGTGCCAGCAGCCGATCAACGGACACTCAGCCCCAGCATTTT	14	.	.	TRBV7-8	TRBJ1-5
CASSISGGALNEQFF	TGTGCCAGTAGTATCTCCGGGGGGGCCTTGAATGAGCAGTTCTTC	15	once	TRBD2	TRBV19	TRBJ2-1
CASSLVLRGRSDTQYF	TGTGCCAGCAGCTTGGTATTGCGGGGGAGGTCAGATACGCAGTATTTT	16	.	TRBD2	TRBV5-6	TRBJ2-3
CASSEVPPGVGTGELFF	TGTGCCAGCAGTGAAGTGCCACCAGGGGTAGGGACCGGGGAGCTGTTTTTT	17	.	.	TRBV2	TRBJ2-2
CAWEPGRNYNEQFF	TGTGCCTGGGAACCCGGGAGGAACTACAATGAGCAGTTCTTC	14	few	TRBD2	TRBV30	TRBJ2-1
CASSSGTGGGGYTF	TGTGCCAGCAGTTCAGGGACAGGGGGAGGTGGCTACACCTTC	14	few	TRBD1	TRBV6-6	TRBJ1-2
CASSSAREQYF	TGTGCCAGCAGTTCCGCGAGGGAGCAGTACTTC	11	.	.	TRBV6-5	TRBJ2-7
CASSMNGGSYNEQFF	TGTGCCAGTAGTATGAACGGCGGCTCCTACAATGAGCAGTTCTTC	15	.	.	TRBV19	TRBJ2-1
CSASKAGGYNEQFF	TGCAGTGCTAGTAAGGCGGGGGGTTACAATGAGCAGTTCTTC	14	.	TRBD2	TRBV20-1	TRBJ2-1
CASSSGGNTGELFF	TGTGCCAGTAGTTCGGGGGGGAACACCGGGGAGCTGTTTTTT	14	.	TRBD2	TRBV19	TRBJ2-2
CASSPYGTANTEAFF	TGTGCCAGCAGCCCCTACGGGACGGCGAACACTGAAGCTTTCTTT	15	.	.	TRBV3-1/TRBV3-2	TRBJ1-1
CASSFRDSVLYNEQFF	TGTGCCAGCAGCTTCCGGGACAGCGTGCTTTACAATGAGCAGTTCTTC	16	.	TRBD1	TRBV5-8	TRBJ2-1
CAWAVSGIQGEQFF	TGTGCCTGGGCCGTTAGCGGGATTCAGGGTGAGCAGTTCTTC	14	.	TRBD2	TRBV30	TRBJ2-1
CASSLGSGTVPYEQYF	TGTGCCAGCAGTTTGGGGTCCGGGACAGTACCCTACGAGCAGTACTTC	16	.	TRBD1	TRBV28	TRBJ2-7
CASSLGAGGPYEQYF	TGCGCCAGCAGCTTGGGGGCGGGAGGGCCCTACGAGCAGTACTTC	15	once	TRBD2	TRBV5-1	TRBJ2-7
CASSSPGRERSRNTEAFF	TGCGCCAGCAGCTCCCCAGGGAGGGAGCGGAGTAGGAACACTGAAGCTTTCTTT	18	.	.	TRBV5-1	TRBJ1-1
CASSVDWGQRFGYTF	TGTGCCAGCAGCGTAGACTGGGGTCAAAGATTTGGCTACACCTTC	15	.	.	TRBV9	TRBJ1-2
CASSETGSQETQYF	TGTGCCAGCAGTGAAACAGGGAGTCAAGAGACCCAGTACTTC	14	.	.	TRBV2	TRBJ2-5
CASSLAYNEQFF	TGTGCCAGCAGCTTAGCCTACAATGAGCAGTTCTTC	12	.	.	TRBV28	TRBJ2-1
CASTLQSGNNQPQHF	TGTGCCAGTACCCTCCAGTCGGGGAACAATCAGCCCCAGCATTTT	15	once	.	TRBV19	TRBJ1-5
CASSLRVEQFF	TGCGCCAGCAGCTTGAGAGTTGAGCAGTTCTTC	11	.	.	TRBV5-1	TRBJ2-1
CASSSGQGSPLHF	TGTGCCAGCAGCTCCGGCCAGGGCTCACCCCTCCACTTT	13	.	.	TRBV7-3	TRBJ1-6
CASSLGGASYGYTF	TGTGCCAGCAGCTTGGGGGGGGCGAGCTATGGCTACACCTTC	14	.	.	TRBV5-8	TRBJ1-2
CASSQLAGPYNEQFF	TGTGCCAGCAGCCAACTAGCGGGACCCTACAATGAGCAGTTCTTC	15	.	TRBD2	TRBV14	TRBJ2-1
CTTKGPGLAGHNSNTGELFF	TGCACCACTAAAGGACCGGGACTAGCGGGACATAACTCGAACACCGGGGAGCTGTTTTTT	20	.	.	TRBV1	TRBJ2-2
CASSPTDRNQPQHF	TGTGCCAGCAGCCCAACCGACCGCAATCAGCCCCAGCATTTT	14	.	.	TRBV7-2	TRBJ1-5
CASRRGNTEAFF	TGTGCCAGTAGGCGGGGGAACACTGAAGCTTTCTTT	12	.	.	TRBV19	TRBJ1-1
CASTVGTSGGADTQYF	TGTGCCAGCACCGTCGGGACTAGCGGGGGGGCCGATACGCAGTATTTT	16	.	TRBD2	TRBV27	TRBJ2-3
CAWSVPGIGQPQHF	TGTGCCTGGAGTGTACCCGGGATAGGGCAGCCCCAGCATTTT	14	.	.	TRBV30	TRBJ1-5
CASRGGGSSHEQYF	TGTGCCAGCAGAGGGGGGGGGTCTTCCCACGAGCAGTACTTC	14	.	.	TRBV6-5	TRBJ2-7
CASSPGTFYEQYF	TGTGCCAGCAGCCCCGGGACGTTCTACGAGCAGTACTTC	13	.	.	TRBV7-3	TRBJ2-7
CASSGGLAGTGDTGELFF	TGCGCCAGCAGCGGGGGACTAGCGGGGACCGGGGACACCGGGGAGCTGTTTTTT	18	.	TRBD2	TRBV5-1	TRBJ2-2
CASSTRSGANTGELFF	TGTGCCAGCAGCACCCGTAGCGGGGCGAACACCGGGGAGCTGTTTTTT	16	.	TRBD2	TRBV7-8	TRBJ2-2
CASSQDARLGEKLFF	TGTGCCAGCAGCCAAGACGCCAGGTTAGGAGAAAAACTGTTTTTT	15	.	.	TRBV14	TRBJ1-4
CASSQDFLVGTRTDTQYF	TGTGCCAGCAGCCAAGATTTCCTCGTCGGAACACGCACAGATACGCAGTATTTT	18	.	.	TRBV4-2	TRBJ2-3
CASRQPGAGANVLTF	TGTGCCAGCAGGCAACCCGGGGCCGGGGCCAACGTCCTGACTTTC	15	.	.	TRBV11-2	TRBJ2-6
CASGLPSAGASSGYTF	TGTGCTAGTGGTTTGCCCTCCGCGGGGGCGTCTAGTGGCTACACCTTC	16	.	.	TRBV12-5	TRBJ1-2
CASSPGTGTNTEAFF	TGTGCCAGCAGCCCCGGAACAGGGACGAACACTGAAGCTTTCTTT	15	.	.	TRBV3-1/TRBV3-2	TRBJ1-1
CASSLAGNTIYF	TGTGCCAGCAGCTTAGCTGGAAACACCATATATTTT	12	.	.	TRBV7-2	TRBJ1-3